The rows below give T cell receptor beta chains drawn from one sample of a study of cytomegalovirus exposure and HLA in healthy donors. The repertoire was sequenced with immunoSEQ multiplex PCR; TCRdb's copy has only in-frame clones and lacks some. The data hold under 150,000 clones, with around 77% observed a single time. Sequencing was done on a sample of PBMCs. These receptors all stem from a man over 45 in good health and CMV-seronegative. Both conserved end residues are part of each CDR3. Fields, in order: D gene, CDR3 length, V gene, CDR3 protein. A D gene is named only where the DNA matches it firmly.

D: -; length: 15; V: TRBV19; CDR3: CASSIGPGKNQPQHF
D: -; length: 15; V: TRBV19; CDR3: CASSPGPKNTGELFF
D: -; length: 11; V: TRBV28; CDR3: CASGGDTEAFF
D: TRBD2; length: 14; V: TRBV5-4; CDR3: CASSLGLAGDEQFF
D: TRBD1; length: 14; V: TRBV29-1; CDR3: CSVLGTGGRETQYF
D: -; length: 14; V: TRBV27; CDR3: CASSLLRVSDTQYF
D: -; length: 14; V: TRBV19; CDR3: CASSIDQGPDTQYF
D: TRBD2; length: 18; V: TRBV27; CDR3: CASSLTYSGVAGDETQYF
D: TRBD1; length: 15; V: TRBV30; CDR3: CAWSVLGQGVAGQYF
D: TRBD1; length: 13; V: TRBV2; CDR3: CASRKFGQVFVYF
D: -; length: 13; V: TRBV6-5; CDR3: CASSYSYVHEQYF
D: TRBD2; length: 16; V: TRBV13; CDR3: CASSSEDGRPGNEQFF
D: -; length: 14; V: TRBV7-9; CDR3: CASSLEQYNSPLHF
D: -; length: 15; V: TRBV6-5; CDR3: CASSYSQGGSYGYTF
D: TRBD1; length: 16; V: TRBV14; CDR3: CASSQFLDRGLETQYF
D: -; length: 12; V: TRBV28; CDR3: CASKKTGGTQYF
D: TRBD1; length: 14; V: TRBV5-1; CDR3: CASRGDREINEQFF
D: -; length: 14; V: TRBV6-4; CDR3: CASSPEGTGQPQHF
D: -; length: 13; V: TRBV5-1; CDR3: CASSFPYPGELFF
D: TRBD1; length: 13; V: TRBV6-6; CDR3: CAARQGSYNEQFF